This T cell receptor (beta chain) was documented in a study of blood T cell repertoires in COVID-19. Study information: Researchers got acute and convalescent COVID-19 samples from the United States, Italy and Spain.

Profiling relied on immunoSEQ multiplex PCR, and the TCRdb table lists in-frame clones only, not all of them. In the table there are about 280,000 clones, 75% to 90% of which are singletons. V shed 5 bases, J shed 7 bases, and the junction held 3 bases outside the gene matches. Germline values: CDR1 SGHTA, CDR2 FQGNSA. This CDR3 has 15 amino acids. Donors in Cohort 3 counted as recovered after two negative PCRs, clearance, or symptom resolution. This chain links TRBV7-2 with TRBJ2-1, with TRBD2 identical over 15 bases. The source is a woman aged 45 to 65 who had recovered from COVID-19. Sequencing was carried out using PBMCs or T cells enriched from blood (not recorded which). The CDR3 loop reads CASSVGLAGGNEQFF. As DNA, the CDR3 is TGTGCCAGCAGCGTAGGACTAGCGGGAGGGAATGAGCAGTTCTTC. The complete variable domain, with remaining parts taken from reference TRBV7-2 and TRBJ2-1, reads GAGVSQSPSNKVTEKGKDVELRCDPISGHTALYWYRQSLGQGLEFLIYFQGNSAPDKSGLPSDRFSAERTGGSVSTLTIQRTQQEDSAVYLCASSVGLAGGNEQFFGPGTRLTVL.